One and the same sample provided the 18 T cell receptor beta chains below, sequenced in a study of CD8+ T cells in alopecia areata (dated 2018 in TCRdb). Library construction relied on the immunoSEQ multiplex PCR assay. RNA was extracted from all samples and reverse transcribed into cDNA, which served as template for TCR sequencing. TCRdb stores this immuneACCESS table with in-frame sequences only. Part of the clones is absent; in the studies checked, under half of the shortfall reflects unresolved V genes, and no reason is known for the rest. The sample yields 150,000 to 200,000 clones; roughly 60% were counted once. The ten biggest clones cover about 4.3% of the sample. The sample taken for sequencing was CD4+ T cells sorted from blood. These receptors were collected from a human donor in good health.

This clone was detected only a few times. The gene calls are TRBV18 and TRBJ1-4; D is undetermined. V dropped 6 bases and J dropped 7 bases, with 15 bases sitting between them. The CDR3 is made up of 14 amino acids. Germline V gene sequence: CDR1 KGHSH, CDR2 LQKENI. CDR3 DNA sequence: TGTGCCAGCTCGATCGGGAGTAGGAGTGAAAAACTGTTTTTT. Translated: CASSIGSRSEKLFF. The full variable domain, its missing parts supplied by reference TRBV18 and TRBJ1-4, is NAGVMQNPRHLVRRRGQEARLRCSPMKGHSHVYWYRQLPEEGLKFMVYLQKENIIDESGMPKERFSAEFPKEGPSILRIQQVVRGDSAAYFCASSIGSRSEKLFFGSGTQLSVL.

V usage is TRBV4-1 and J usage is TRBJ2-1, with a weak D call TRBD2 (7 bases). Trimming took 0 bases from V and 3 from J, leaving 18 bases between them. CDR3 length: 18 amino acids. Germline V gene sequence: CDR1 MGHRA, CDR2 YSYEKL. The DNA for the CDR3 is TGCGCCAGCAGCCAAGACAGGGGAGGGCAACCAAGCTACAATGAGCAGTTCTTC. It translates to CASSQDRGGQPSYNEQFF.

The V gene is TRBV9, the J gene TRBJ2-2; 7 nucleotides align to TRBD2. Per germline, CDR1 SGDLS and CDR2 YYNGEE. V was clipped by 0 bases and J by 1 base; unmatched bases: 3. The CDR3 loop spans 16 amino acids. CDR3 DNA: TGTGCCAGCAGCGTAGCTCCTAGCGGGAACACCGGGGAGCTGTTTTTT. It encodes CASSVAPSGNTGELFF.

V gene TRBV25-1 combines with J gene TRBJ1-1; D is unclear. V lost 6 bases to trimming and J lost 10 bases, with 12 bases between them. CDR3 size: 11 residues. Per germline, CDR1 MGHDK and CDR2 SYGVNS. Here the CDR3 DNA reads TGTGCCAGCAGCGCCAATAATAGAGCTTTCTTT. Translated: CASSANNRAFF.

The chain recombines TRBV29-1 with TRBJ1-1, with TRBD1 as a possible D gene (6 bases). The CDR3 has 12 amino acids. The V and J ends lost 6 bases and 5 bases respectively, with 13 bases between them. Germline CDR1 is SQVTM and CDR2 is ANQGSEA. Here the CDR3 reads CSVTLTGTEAFF. The CDR3 DNA sequence: TGCAGCGTCACACTGACAGGTACTGAAGCTTTCTTT.

The chain carries TRBV25-1 and TRBJ1-1; D may be TRBD1 (6 bases). The CDR3 sequence is 15 residues long. Trimming left V 4 bases short and J 4 bases short, with 16 bases between. Per the germline V gene, CDR1 is MGHDK and CDR2 is SYGVNS. This CDR3 is CASSGPTPGVTEAFF. The CDR3 DNA follows: TGTGCCAGCAGTGGGCCCACCCCAGGGGTCACTGAAGCTTTCTTT.

The chain carries TRBV19 and TRBJ2-7; TRBD1 matches at 7 bases. The CDR3 sequence is 18 residues long. Germline assignment: CDR1 LNHDA and CDR2 SQIVND (reference sequence). The trim removed 4 bases at V and 3 bases at J, leaving 18 bases unmatched. CDR3 bases: TGTGCCAGTAGTAGAGGAGGATTTCGGACAGGTGGGATCTACGAGCAGTACTTC. This sequence encodes CASSRGGFRTGGIYEQYF.

The rearrangement links TRBV30 to TRBJ1-1, with a weak D call TRBD1 (5 bases). The V gene's germline CDR1 is GTSNPN and CDR2 SVGIG (reference sequence). V was pared by 4 bases and J by 6 bases, with 15 bases between. This CDR3 contains 13 residues. CDR3 sequence: CAWTMGVRAEAFF. DNA for the CDR3: TGTGCCTGGACGATGGGGGTTAGGGCTGAAGCTTTCTTT.

The chain combines TRBV29-1 with TRBJ1-2; TRBD1 might be the D (6 bases). Per the germline V gene, CDR1 is SQVTM and CDR2 is ANQGSEA. The CDR3 spans 11 residues. V was cut by 7 bases and J by 4 bases, with 10 bases left in between. In DNA, the CDR3 is TGCAGCGCAGGGGAAGGCTATGGCTACACCTTC. Translating gives CSAGEGYGYTF.

The genes are TRBV28 and TRBJ2-1; 16 positions match TRBD2. This CDR3 has 21 amino acids. Per the germline V gene, CDR1 is MDHEN and CDR2 is SYDVKM. V trimming: 6 bases; J trimming: 13 bases; junction bases outside the gene matches: 27. CDR3 nucleotides: TGTGCCAGCAGCTCCCGGCCCCTGAGTACAGGAGTCGGGACTAGCGGGAGGGCACAGTTCTTC. Translation: CASSSRPLSTGVGTSGRAQFF.

This chain joins TRBV6-8 and TRBJ2-2, with D perhaps matching TRBD1 (6 bases). This CDR3 contains 15 residues. CDR1 is MNHGY, CDR2 SAAAGT, per germline. V was shortened by 8 bases and J by 3 bases, with 16 bases between the two germline ends. CDR3 nucleotide sequence: TGTGCCAGCCAACAGACAGGACCTTACACCGGGGAGCTGTTTTTT. This translates into CASQQTGPYTGELFF.

This sequence joins TRBV10-3 and TRBJ2-7, with 12 positions matching TRBD2. The CDR3 length is 14 residues. From germline, CDR1 is ENHRY and CDR2 SYGVKD. V trimming: 2 bases; J trimming: 6 bases; junction bases outside the gene matches: 2. Written as DNA, the CDR3 is TGTGCCATCAGTGAGCAGGGACTAGCGGGCGAGCAGTACTTC. Amino acid sequence: CAISEQGLAGEQYF.

The V call is TRBV29-1, the J call TRBJ2-1; 8 bases are shared with TRBD2. Germline CDR1 and CDR2: SQVTM and ANQGSEA. This CDR3 is 15 amino acids long. V was clipped by 3 bases and J by 4 bases; unmatched bases: 8. The CDR3 DNA is TGCAGCGTTGATGGGGGCGGGAGGTTTTACAATGAGCAGTTCTTC. Amino acid sequence: CSVDGGGRFYNEQFF.

On this clone: One end of the junction fails to match germline, which may point to a read error. The chain links TRBV7-7 to TRBJ2-3; 7 positions match TRBD2. The CDR3 spans 15 residues. Germline CDR1 and CDR2: SSHAT and FNYEAQ (reference sequence). The CDR3 region is CASSFGSGPTDTQYF. The CDR3 DNA reads TGTGCTAGCAGCTTCGGTAGCGGGCCCACAGATACGCAGTATTTT. Based on the CDR3 plus reference TRBV7-7 and TRBJ2-3, the full variable domain is GAGVSQSPRYKVTKRGQDVTLRCDPISSHATLYWYQQALGQGPEFLTYFNYEAQPDKSGLPSDRFSAERPEGSISTLTIQRTEQRDSAMYRCASSFGSGPTDTQYFGPGTRLTVL.

This clone has more than one count but fewer than ten. The chain links TRBV29-1 to TRBJ2-1; D remains unclear. Trimming left V 5 bases short and J 4 bases short, with 15 bases between. The CDR3 loop spans 14 amino acids. The V gene's germline CDR1 is SQVTM and CDR2 ANQGSEA. The CDR3 DNA follows: TGCAGCGTTCCCCGGCTAGGCCGATACAATGAGCAGTTCTTC. Translated: CSVPRLGRYNEQFF.

This clone was observed a handful of times. The rearrangement uses TRBV28 and TRBJ1-1; 7 nucleotides align to TRBD1. V dropped 7 bases and J dropped 5; count of bases not matched to a gene: 10. CDR1 and CDR2 from the germline V gene are MDHEN and SYDVKM. The CDR3 spans 14 residues. The DNA for the CDR3 is TGTGCCAGCACACCCAGGGGGGGGCTAACTGAAGCTTTCTTT. Protein product: CASTPRGGLTEAFF.

The V and J genes are TRBV29-1 and TRBJ2-3; D is perhaps TRBD2 (5 bases). Deletions cut 2 bases from V and 2 bases from J, with 11 bases between. CDR1 is SQVTM, CDR2 ANQGSEA, per germline. There are 14 residues in the CDR3. CDR3 nucleotide sequence: TGCAGCGTTGAACGGGGAAAGAACACAGATACGCAGTATTTT. Translation: CSVERGKNTDTQYF.

The rearrangement joins TRBV25-1 to TRBJ2-5; 8 bases are a match to TRBD2. CDR1 and CDR2 (germline): MGHDK, SYGVNS. This CDR3 spans 17 amino acids. V lost 1 base to trimming and J lost 4 bases; unmatched junction nucleotides: 11. The CDR3 loop reads CASSESSGRVSGETQYF. CDR3 DNA sequence: TGTGCCAGCAGTGAATCCAGCGGGAGAGTTTCGGGAGAGACCCAGTACTTC.